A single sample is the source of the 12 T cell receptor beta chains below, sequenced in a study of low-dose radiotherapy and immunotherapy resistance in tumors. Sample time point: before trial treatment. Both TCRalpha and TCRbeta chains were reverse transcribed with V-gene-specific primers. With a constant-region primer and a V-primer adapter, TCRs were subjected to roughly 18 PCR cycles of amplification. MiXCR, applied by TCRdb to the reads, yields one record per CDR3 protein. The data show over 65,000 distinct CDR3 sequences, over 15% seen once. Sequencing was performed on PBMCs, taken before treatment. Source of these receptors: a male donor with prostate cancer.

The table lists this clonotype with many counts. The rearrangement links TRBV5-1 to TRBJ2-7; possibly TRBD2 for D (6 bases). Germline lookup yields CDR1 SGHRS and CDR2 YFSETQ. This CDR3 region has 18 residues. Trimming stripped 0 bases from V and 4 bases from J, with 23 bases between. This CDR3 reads CASSLAGTGRGKDYEQYF. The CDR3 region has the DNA TGCGCCAGCAGCTTGGCTGGAACTGGGCGGGGTAAGGATTACGAGCAGTACTTC.

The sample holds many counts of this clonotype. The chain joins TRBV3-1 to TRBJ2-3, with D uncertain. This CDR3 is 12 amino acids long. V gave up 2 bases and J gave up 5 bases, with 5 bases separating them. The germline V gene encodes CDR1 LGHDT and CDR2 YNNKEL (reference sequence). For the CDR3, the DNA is TGTGCCAGCAGCCAAACTGAAGATACGCAGTATTTT. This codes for CASSQTEDTQYF.

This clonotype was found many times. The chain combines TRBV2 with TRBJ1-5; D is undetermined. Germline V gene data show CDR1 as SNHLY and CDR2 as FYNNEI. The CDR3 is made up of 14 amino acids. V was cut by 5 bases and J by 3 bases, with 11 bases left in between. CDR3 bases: TGTGCCAGCAGTCCCCGGGATTTCAATCAGCCCCAGCATTTT. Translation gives CASSPRDFNQPQHF.

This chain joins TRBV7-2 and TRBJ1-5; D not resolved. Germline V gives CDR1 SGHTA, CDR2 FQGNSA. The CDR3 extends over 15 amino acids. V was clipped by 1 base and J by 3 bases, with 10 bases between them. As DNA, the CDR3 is TGTGCCAGCAGCTTAGATTTACAGATCAATCAGCCCCAGCATTTT. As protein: CASSLDLQINQPQHF.

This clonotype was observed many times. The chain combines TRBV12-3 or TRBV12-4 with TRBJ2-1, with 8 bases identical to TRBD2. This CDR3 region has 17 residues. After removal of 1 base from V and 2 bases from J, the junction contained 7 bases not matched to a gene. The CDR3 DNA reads TGTGCCAGCAGTTTAGAAGTCGGGGGGGCCGCCTACAATGAGCAGTTCTTC. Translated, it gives CASSLEVGGAAYNEQFF.

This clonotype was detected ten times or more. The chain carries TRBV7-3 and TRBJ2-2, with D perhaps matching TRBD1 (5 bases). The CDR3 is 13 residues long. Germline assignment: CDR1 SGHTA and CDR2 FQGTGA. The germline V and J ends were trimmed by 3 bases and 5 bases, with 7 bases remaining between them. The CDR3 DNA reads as TGTGCCAGCAGCTTCCAGGGTACCGGGGAGCTGTTTTTT. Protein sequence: CASSFQGTGELFF.

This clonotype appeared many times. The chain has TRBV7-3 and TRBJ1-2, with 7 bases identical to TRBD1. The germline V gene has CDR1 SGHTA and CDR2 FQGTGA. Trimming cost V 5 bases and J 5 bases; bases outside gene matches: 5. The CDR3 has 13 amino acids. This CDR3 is CASSPGTDYGYTF. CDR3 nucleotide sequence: TGTGCCAGCAGCCCCGGGACAGATTATGGCTACACCTTC. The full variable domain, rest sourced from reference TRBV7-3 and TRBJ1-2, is GAGVSQTPSNKVTEKGKYVELRCDPISGHTALYWYRQSLGQGPEFLIYFQGTGAADDSGLPNDRFFAVRPEGSVSTLKIQRTERGDSAVYLCASSPGTDYGYTFGSGTRLTVV.

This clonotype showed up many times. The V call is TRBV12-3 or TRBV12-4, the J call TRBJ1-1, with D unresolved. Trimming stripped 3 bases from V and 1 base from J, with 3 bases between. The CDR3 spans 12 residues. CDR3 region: CASSFSNTEAFF. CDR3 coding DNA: TGTGCCAGCAGTTTCTCGAACACTGAAGCTTTCTTT.

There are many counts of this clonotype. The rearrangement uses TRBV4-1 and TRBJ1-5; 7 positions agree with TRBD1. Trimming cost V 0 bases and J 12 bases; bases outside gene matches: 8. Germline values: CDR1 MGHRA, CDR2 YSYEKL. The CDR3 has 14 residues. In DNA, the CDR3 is TGCGCCAGCAGCCAAGAAAATGGGGCAGGGGGCCAGCATTTT. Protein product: CASSQENGAGGQHF.

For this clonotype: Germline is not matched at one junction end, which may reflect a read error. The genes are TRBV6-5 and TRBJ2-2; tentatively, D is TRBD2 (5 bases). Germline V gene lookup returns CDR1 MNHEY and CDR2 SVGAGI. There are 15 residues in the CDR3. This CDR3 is CASSYIGPNTGEPFF. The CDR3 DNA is TGTGCCAGCAGTTACATCGGCCCGAACACCGGGGAGCCGTTTTTT.

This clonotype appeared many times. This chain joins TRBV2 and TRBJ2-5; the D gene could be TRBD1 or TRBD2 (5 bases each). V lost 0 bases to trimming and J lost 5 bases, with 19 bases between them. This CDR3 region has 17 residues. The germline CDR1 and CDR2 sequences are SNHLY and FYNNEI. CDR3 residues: CASSEALPWGSEETQYF. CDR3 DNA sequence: TGTGCCAGCAGTGAAGCTCTCCCCTGGGGGTCCGAGGAGACCCAGTACTTC.

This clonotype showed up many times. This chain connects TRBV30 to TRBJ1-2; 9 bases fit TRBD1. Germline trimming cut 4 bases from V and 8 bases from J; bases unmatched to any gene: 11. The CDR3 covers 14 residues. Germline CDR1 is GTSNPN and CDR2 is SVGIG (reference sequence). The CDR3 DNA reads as TGTGCCTGGACTTTCCTAACAGGGGGCCTGGGCTACACCTTC. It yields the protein CAWTFLTGGLGYTF.